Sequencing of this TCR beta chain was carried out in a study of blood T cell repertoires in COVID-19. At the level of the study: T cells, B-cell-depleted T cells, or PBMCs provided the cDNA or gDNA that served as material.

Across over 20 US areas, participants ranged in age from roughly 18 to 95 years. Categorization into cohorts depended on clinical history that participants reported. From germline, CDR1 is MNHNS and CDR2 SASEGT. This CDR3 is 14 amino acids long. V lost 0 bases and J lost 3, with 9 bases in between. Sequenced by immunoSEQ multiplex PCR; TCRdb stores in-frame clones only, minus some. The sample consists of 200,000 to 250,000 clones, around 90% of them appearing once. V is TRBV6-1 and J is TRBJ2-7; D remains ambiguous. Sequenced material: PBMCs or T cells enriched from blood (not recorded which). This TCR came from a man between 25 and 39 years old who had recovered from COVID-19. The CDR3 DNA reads TGTGCCAGCAGTGAAGCGCTAAGATACTACGAGCAGTACTTC. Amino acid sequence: CASSEALRYYEQYF.